The 14 T cell receptor beta chains below were found in one sample sequenced in a study of CD8+ T cells in alopecia areata. As the sequencing template, cDNA was produced by extracting RNA and reverse transcribing it. TCRdb's table, derived via immunoSEQ multiplex PCR, lists solely in-frame clones and lacks some. Of about 140,000 clones in the sample, about half were seen once. The material sequenced was CD4+ T cells sorted from blood, taken at week 0. The receptors originated from a human donor with alopecia areata.

The rearrangement links TRBV30 to TRBJ1-1, with D possibly TRBD1 on 5 matching bases. The CDR3 totals 15 residues. In germline, CDR1 is GTSNPN, CDR2 SVGIG (reference sequence). With 0 bases removed from V and 1 base from J, the gap between germline ends came to 12 bases. CDR3 in DNA: TGTGCCTGGAGTGTACAGGCGGGGGGGAACACTGAAGCTTTCTTT. This encodes CAWSVQAGGNTEAFF. The full variable domain, rest sourced from reference TRBV30 and TRBJ1-1, is SQTIHQWPATLVQPVGSPLSLECTVEGTSNPNLYWYRQAAGRGLQLLFYSVGIGQISSEVPQNLSASRPQDRQFILSSKKLLLSDSGFYLCAWSVQAGGNTEAFFGQGTRLTVV.

The chain has TRBV30 and TRBJ1-5, with 7 bases lining up with TRBD1. The germline V gene encodes CDR1 GTSNPN and CDR2 SVGIG (reference sequence). The V and J ends lost 3 bases and 6 bases, in that order; junction bases with no gene match: 5. CDR3 length: 13 residues. The CDR3 reads CAWSDRAPQPQHF. In DNA, the CDR3 is TGTGCCTGGAGCGACAGGGCACCTCAGCCCCAGCATTTT.

The V call is TRBV30, the J call TRBJ2-2; TRBD1 matches 8 bases. CDR3 length: 16 amino acids. The germline V gene encodes CDR1 GTSNPN and CDR2 SVGIG (reference sequence). V lost 6 bases and J lost 4; bases outside the gene matches: 13. The CDR3 DNA reads as TGTGCCTGCCGAAACCCCGGGACAGGTGTCACCGGGGAGCTGTTTTTT. Encoded protein: CACRNPGTGVTGELFF.

This clone has a handful of counts. CDR3 DNA sequence: TGTGCCAGCAGTGGTGTGCTTGCGGGTGAAGAGCAGTTCTTC. Its translation is CASSGVLAGEEQFF. V and J are TRBV25-1 and TRBJ2-1; maybe TRBD2 (5 bases). The CDR3 length is 14 residues. Germline CDR1 and CDR2: MGHDK and SYGVNS. V lost 4 bases and J 10 bases, leaving 17 bases between the germline ends. The full variable domain, completed using reference TRBV25-1 and TRBJ2-1, is EADIYQTPRYLVIGTGKKITLECSQTMGHDKMYWYQQDPGMELHLIHYSYGVNSTEKGDLSSESTVSRIRTEHFPLTLESARPSHTSQYLCASSGVLAGEEQFFGPGTRLTVL.

This clone has a single count. The chain couples TRBV28 to TRBJ2-1; no reliable D call. The CDR3 is made up of 13 amino acids. Germline values: CDR1 MDHEN, CDR2 SYDVKM. V lost 3 bases and J 8 bases, leaving 11 bases between the germline ends. The CDR3 protein is CASSFGPFYEQFF. CDR3 bases: TGTGCCAGCAGTTTTGGCCCCTTTTATGAGCAGTTCTTC.

The chain couples TRBV6-5 to TRBJ1-1; D not certain. Trimming took off 8 bases at V and 11 bases at J, with 12 bases between the two ends. The CDR3 spans 10 residues. CDR1 and CDR2 from the germline V gene are MNHEY and SVGAGI. DNA of the CDR3: TGTGCCAGCCGCTCCGGGCTTGCTTTCTTT. Protein sequence: CASRSGLAFF.

This chain links TRBV29-1 with TRBJ1-1; D remains unclear. The CDR3 sequence is 11 residues long. V shed 0 bases and J shed 6 bases, with 5 bases lying between them. Per the germline V gene, CDR1 is SQVTM and CDR2 is ANQGSEA. The CDR3 bases are TGCAGCGTTGAAGATTCCCCTGAAGCTTTCTTT. Translated, it gives CSVEDSPEAFF. The entire variable domain, with the rest obtained from reference TRBV29-1 and TRBJ1-1, is as follows: SAVISQKPSRDICQRGTSLTIQCQVDSQVTMMFWYRQQPGQSLTLIATANQGSEATYESGFVIDKFPISRPNLTFSTLTVSNMSPEDSSIYLCSVEDSPEAFFGQGTRLTVV.

The V gene is TRBV7-6, the J gene TRBJ2-1, with D perhaps given as TRBD1 or TRBD2 (6 bases each). Trimming left V 5 bases short and J 9 bases short, with 23 bases between. Germline V gives CDR1 SGHVS, CDR2 FNYEAQ. The CDR3 runs 16 residues. CDR3 DNA: TGTGCCAGCAGCCTGGATTGGGGGCGCGGGGAAGGTGAGCAGTTCTTC. Protein: CASSLDWGRGEGEQFF.

This chain links TRBV29-1 with TRBJ2-5; D is unclear. The CDR3 runs to 13 residues. The V and J ends lost 7 bases and 4 bases respectively, with 16 bases between them. Germline values: CDR1 SQVTM, CDR2 ANQGSEA. CDR3 nucleotide sequence: TGCAGCGGGGAAGCCCAGCCGGGAGAGACCCAGTACTTC. Protein product: CSGEAQPGETQYF. The full variable domain, rest sourced from reference TRBV29-1 and TRBJ2-5, is SAVISQKPSRDICQRGTSLTIQCQVDSQVTMMFWYRQQPGQSLTLIATANQGSEATYESGFVIDKFPISRPNLTFSTLTVSNMSPEDSSIYLCSGEAQPGETQYFGPGTRLLVL.

The CDR3 coding sequence is TGTGCCAGCAGTCCCGTCTGGGACAGTTCCTACGAGCAGTACTTC. It encodes CASSPVWDSSYEQYF. The chain couples TRBV6-5 to TRBJ2-7; 7 nucleotides match TRBD1. Germline trimming cut 5 bases from V and 1 base from J; bases unmatched to any gene: 8. The CDR3 covers 15 residues. The germline V gene has CDR1 MNHEY and CDR2 SVGAGI.

This clone was seen repeatedly, ten times or more. The rearrangement links TRBV29-1 to TRBJ2-7; TRBD1 matches at 10 bases. V gave up 6 bases and J gave up 7 bases; unmatched junction bases: 9. The CDR3 has 13 amino acids. Germline assignment: CDR1 SQVTM and CDR2 ANQGSEA. The CDR3 region has the DNA TGCAGCGTCCAAAGACAGGGGGCGCGAGAGCAGTACTTC. Its protein product is CSVQRQGAREQYF.

The chain couples TRBV6-5 to TRBJ2-2; D unresolved. Looked up from germline, CDR1 is MNHEY and CDR2 is SVGAGI. The length of the CDR3 is 14 residues. Trimming took 5 bases from V and 1 from J, leaving 8 bases between them. Written as DNA, the CDR3 is TGTGCCAGCAGTGAGTCAGGGAACACCGGGGAGCTGTTTTTT. Its translation is CASSESGNTGELFF.

The gene calls are TRBV4-3 and TRBJ2-2; D not resolved. The germline gives CDR1 LGHNA, CDR2 YSLEER. The CDR3 loop spans 13 amino acids. V lost 0 bases, J lost 6 bases, and 5 bases lay in between. CDR3 sequence (DNA): TGCGCCAGCAGCCAAGATATGTCCGGGGAGCTGTTTTTT. Its protein is CASSQDMSGELFF.

Note on this clone: Other DNA sequences from this sample encode an identical CDR3 as well. This chain connects TRBV5-1 to TRBJ2-5, with 8 positions matching TRBD1. Losses at the gene ends were 4 bases for V and 5 bases for J; bases not matched to a gene: 4. The CDR3 extends over 13 amino acids. CDR1 is SGHRS, CDR2 YFSETQ, per germline. Written as DNA, the CDR3 is TGCGCCAGCAGCCGGACAGGGTCCGAGACCCAGTACTTC. It yields the protein CASSRTGSETQYF.